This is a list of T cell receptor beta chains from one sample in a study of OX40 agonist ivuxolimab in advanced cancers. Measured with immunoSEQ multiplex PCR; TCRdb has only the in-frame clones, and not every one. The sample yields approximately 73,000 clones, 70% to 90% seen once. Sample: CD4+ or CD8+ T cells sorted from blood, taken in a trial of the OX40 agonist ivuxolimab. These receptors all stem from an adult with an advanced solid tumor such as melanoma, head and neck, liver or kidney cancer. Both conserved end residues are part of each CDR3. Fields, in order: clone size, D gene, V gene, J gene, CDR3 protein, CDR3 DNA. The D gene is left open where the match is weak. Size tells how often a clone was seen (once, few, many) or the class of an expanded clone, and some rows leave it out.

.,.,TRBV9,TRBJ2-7,CASSVESGPYEQYF,TGTGCCAGCAGCGTAGAGTCAGGCCCCTACGAGCAGTACTTC
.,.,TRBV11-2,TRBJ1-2,CASSLEAGNGYTF,TGTGCCAGCAGCTTAGAGGCGGGGAATGGCTACACCTTC
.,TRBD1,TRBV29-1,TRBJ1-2,CSALLQGVRGYTF,TGCAGCGCCCTTCTACAGGGGGTAAGAGGCTACACCTTC
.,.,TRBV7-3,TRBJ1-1,CASSLNPGHNTEAFF,TGTGCCAGCAGCTTAAACCCAGGGCATAACACTGAAGCTTTCTTT
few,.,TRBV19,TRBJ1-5,CASSTNINQPQHF,TGTGCCAGTAGTACTAACATCAATCAGCCCCAGCATTTT
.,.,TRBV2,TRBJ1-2,CASSQDPTGGYTF,TGTGCCAGCAGTCAGGACCCTACGGGTGGCTACACCTTC
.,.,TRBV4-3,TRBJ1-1,CASSQGGQVNTEAFF,TGCGCCAGCAGCCAAGGCGGCCAGGTTAACACTGAAGCTTTCTTT
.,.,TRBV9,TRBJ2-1,CASSVESGGQFF,TGTGCCAGCAGCGTAGAATCGGGGGGCCAGTTCTTC
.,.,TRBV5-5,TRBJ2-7,CASSLGGQGGEQYF,TGTGCCAGCAGCTTGGGCGGGCAGGGCGGCGAGCAGTACTTC
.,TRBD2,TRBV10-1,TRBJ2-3,CASSEPGLAGAPLLYF,TGCGCCAGCAGTGAGCCGGGACTAGCGGGGGCCCCCCTATTGTATTTT
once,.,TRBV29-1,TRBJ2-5,CSVRAVWPETQYF,TGCAGCGTTCGTGCGGTCTGGCCAGAGACCCAGTACTTC
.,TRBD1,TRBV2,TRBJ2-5,CASSAGGQETQYF,TGTGCCAGCTCCGCAGGGGGCCAAGAGACCCAGTACTTC
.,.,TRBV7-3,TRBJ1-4,CASSLDLGEKLFF,TGTGCCAGCAGCCTCGACCTTGGTGAAAAACTGTTTTTT
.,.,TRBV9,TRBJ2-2,CASSVQGAGELFF,TGTGCCAGCAGCGTACAGGGCGCCGGGGAGCTGTTTTTT
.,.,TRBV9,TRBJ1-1,CASTLGARRRNTEAFF,TGTGCCAGCACCCTTGGGGCGCGTCGGCGGAACACTGAAGCTTTCTTT
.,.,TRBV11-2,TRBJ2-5,CASSLDREVKTQYF,TGTGCCAGCAGCTTAGATAGAGAAGTAAAGACCCAGTACTTC
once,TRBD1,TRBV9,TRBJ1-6,CASSSHGQADSPLHF,TGTGCCAGCAGCTCCCATGGACAGGCCGATTCACCCCTCCACTTT
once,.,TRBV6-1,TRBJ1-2,CASTTPGVSISYTF,TGTGCCAGCACCACACCCGGCGTTTCTATCAGCTACACCTTC
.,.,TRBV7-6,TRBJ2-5,CASSLTSAETQYF,TGTGCCAGCAGCTTAACATCCGCGGAGACCCAGTACTTC
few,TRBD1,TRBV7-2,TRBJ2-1,CASSLTGGEFGNEQFF,TGTGCCAGCAGTTTAACAGGGGGCGAATTTGGCAATGAGCAGTTCTTC
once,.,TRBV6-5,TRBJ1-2,CASSYSVNLYGYTF,TGTGCCAGCAGTTACTCCGTCAACCTCTATGGCTACACCTTC
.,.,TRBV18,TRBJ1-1,CASSESGDTEAFF,TGTGCCAGCTCAGAATCGGGAGACACTGAAGCTTTCTTT
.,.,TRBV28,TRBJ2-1,CASSPIARVGEQFF,TGTGCCAGCAGCCCTATCGCCAGGGTTGGGGAGCAGTTCTTC
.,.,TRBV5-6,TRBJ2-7,CASSLGTRYEQYF,TGTGCCAGCAGCTTGGGGACAAGATACGAGCAGTACTTC
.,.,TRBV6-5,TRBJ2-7,CASTVNPTGSYEQYF,TGTGCCAGCACCGTAAATCCGACAGGCTCCTACGAGCAGTACTTC
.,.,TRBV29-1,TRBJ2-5,CSVGVRETQYF,TGCAGCGTTGGCGTGCGGGAGACCCAGTACTTC
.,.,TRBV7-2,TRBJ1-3,CASIRGRGASSGNTIYF,TGTGCCAGCATCCGCGGCAGGGGCGCGAGCTCTGGAAACACCATATATTTT
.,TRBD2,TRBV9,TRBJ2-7,CASSAGDGRVGSEQYF,TGTGCCAGCAGCGCTGGGGACGGGAGGGTCGGTAGTGAGCAGTACTTC
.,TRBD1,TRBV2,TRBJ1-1,CASSDRDSLMNTEAFF,TGTGCCAGCAGTGACCGGGACAGCCTAATGAACACTGAAGCTTTCTTT
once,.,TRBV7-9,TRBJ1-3,CASSRLLGREDTIYF,TGTGCCAGCAGCCGACTTTTGGGCAGGGAGGACACCATATATTTT
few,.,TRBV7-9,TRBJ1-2,CASSLDTDRYGYTF,TGTGCCAGCAGCTTAGATACCGACCGCTATGGCTACACCTTC
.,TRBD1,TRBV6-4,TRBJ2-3,CANSEETGGTDTQYF,TGTGCCAACAGTGAAGAGACAGGGGGCACAGATACGCAGTATTTT
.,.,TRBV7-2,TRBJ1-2,CASSPLVGTAGPFYGYTF,TGTGCCAGCAGCCCGCTAGTGGGAACGGCAGGGCCCTTCTATGGCTACACCTTC
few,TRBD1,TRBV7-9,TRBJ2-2,CASSKQGASTGELFF,TGTGCCAGCAGTAAACAGGGGGCGAGCACCGGGGAGCTGTTTTTT
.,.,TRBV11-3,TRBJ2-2,CASSLGTGELFF,TGTGCCAGCAGCTTAGGCACCGGGGAGCTGTTTTTT
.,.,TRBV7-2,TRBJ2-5,CASTLSTGGETQYF,TGTGCCAGCACCCTTTCGACAGGCGGGGAGACCCAGTACTTC
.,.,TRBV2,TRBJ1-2,CASKGGGGYGYTF,TGTGCCAGCAAAGGGGGGGGTGGCTATGGCTACACCTTC
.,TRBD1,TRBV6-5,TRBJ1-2,CASSGQGNNYGYTF,TGTGCCAGCAGTGGACAGGGTAATAACTATGGCTACACCTTC
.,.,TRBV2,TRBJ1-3,CASSEIVAGNTIYF,TGTGCCAGCAGTGAAATAGTGGCAGGAAACACCATATATTTT
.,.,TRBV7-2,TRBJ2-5,CASSLDGQLQETQYF,TGTGCCAGCAGCTTAGATGGGCAGCTCCAAGAGACCCAGTACTTC
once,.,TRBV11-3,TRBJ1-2,CASSFLQGHGYTF,TGTGCCAGCAGCTTCCTACAGGGACATGGCTACACCTTC
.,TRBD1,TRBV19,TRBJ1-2,CASRADRGRGYGYTF,TGTGCCAGTAGGGCCGACAGGGGGCGAGGCTATGGCTACACCTTC
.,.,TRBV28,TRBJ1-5,CASSLSGGNQPQHF,TGTGCCAGCAGTTTATCGGGGGGAAATCAGCCCCAGCATTTT
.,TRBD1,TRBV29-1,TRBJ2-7,CSVGLQGWLEQYF,TGCAGCGTGGGCTTACAGGGGTGGCTCGAGCAGTACTTC
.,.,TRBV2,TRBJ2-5,CASSDLGETQYF,TGTGCCAGCAGTGATTTGGGGGAGACCCAGTACTTC
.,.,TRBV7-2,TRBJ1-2,CASATDSTPSGSGYTF,TGTGCCAGCGCAACAGACTCAACCCCATCAGGATCTGGCTACACCTTC
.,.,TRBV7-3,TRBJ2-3,CASSVGLGTDTQYF,TGTGCCAGCAGCGTGGGACTTGGCACAGATACGCAGTATTTT
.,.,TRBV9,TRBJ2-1,CASSDTGSSYNEQFF,TGTGCCAGCAGCGATACAGGGAGCTCCTACAATGAGCAGTTCTTC
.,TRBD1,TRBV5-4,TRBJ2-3,CASSPRQGGDTQYF,TGTGCCAGCAGCCCGCGACAGGGGGGAGATACGCAGTATTTT
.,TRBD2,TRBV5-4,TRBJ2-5,CASSPAVGGAKTQYF,TGTGCCAGCAGCCCAGCGGTCGGGGGGGCAAAGACCCAGTACTTC
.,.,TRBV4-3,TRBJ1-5,CASSQVAGRPQHF,TGCGCCAGCAGCCAAGTTGCGGGGCGGCCCCAGCATTTT
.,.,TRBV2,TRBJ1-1,CASSVQAEGGTEAFF,TGTGCCAGCAGTGTACAGGCCGAGGGTGGAACTGAAGCTTTCTTT
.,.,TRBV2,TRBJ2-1,CASSEAGVNEQFF,TGTGCCAGCAGTGAAGCAGGGGTCAATGAGCAGTTCTTC
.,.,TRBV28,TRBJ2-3,CAGGLDTDTQYF,TGTGCTGGGGGACTCGACACAGATACGCAGTATTTT
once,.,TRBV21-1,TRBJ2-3,CASTKGRPGVTQYF,TGTGCCAGCACCAAGGGGCGCCCGGGCGTAACGCAGTATTTT